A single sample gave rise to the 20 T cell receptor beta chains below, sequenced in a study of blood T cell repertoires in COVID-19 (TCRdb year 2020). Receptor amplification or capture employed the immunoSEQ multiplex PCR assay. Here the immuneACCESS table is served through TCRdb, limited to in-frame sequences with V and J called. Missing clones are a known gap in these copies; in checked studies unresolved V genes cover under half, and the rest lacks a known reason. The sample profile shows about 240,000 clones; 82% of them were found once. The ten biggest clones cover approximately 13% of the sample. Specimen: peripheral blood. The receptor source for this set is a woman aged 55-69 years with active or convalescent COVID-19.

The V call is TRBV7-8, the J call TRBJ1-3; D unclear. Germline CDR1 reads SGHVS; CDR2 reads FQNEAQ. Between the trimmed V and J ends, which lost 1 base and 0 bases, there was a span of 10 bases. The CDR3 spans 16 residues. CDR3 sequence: CASSLGTRISGNTIYF. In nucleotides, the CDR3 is TGTGCCAGCAGCTTAGGTACCAGGATCTCTGGAAACACCATATATTTT.

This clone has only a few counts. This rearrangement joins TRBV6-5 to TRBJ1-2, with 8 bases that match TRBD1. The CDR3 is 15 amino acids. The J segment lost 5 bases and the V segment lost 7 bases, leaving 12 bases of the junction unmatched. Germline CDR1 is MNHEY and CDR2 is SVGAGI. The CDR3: CASIDPGGARYGYTF. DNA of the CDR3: TGTGCCAGCATAGACCCAGGGGGCGCACGGTATGGCTACACCTTC.

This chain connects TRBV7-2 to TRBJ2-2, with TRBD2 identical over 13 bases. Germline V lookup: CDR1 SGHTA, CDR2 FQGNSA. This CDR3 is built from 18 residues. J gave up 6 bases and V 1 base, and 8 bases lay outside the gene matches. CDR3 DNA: TGTGCCAGCAGCTTAGTTCCCCGACTAGCGGGGGGATCCGGGGAGCTGTTTTTT. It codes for CASSLVPRLAGGSGELFF.

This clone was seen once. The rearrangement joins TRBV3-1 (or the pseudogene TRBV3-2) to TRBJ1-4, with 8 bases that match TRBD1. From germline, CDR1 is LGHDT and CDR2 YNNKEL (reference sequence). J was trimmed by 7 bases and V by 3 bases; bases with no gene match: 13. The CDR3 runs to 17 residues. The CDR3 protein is CASSHLTSGTGGEKLFF. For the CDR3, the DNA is TGTGCCAGCAGCCATCTCACCTCCGGGACAGGCGGTGAAAAACTGTTTTTT.

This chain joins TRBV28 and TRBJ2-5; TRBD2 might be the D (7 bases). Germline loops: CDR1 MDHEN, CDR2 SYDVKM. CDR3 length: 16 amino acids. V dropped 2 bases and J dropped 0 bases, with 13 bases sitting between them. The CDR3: CASSLTGGWYQETQYF. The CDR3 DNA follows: TGTGCCAGCAGTTTAACGGGGGGCTGGTACCAAGAGACCCAGTACTTC.

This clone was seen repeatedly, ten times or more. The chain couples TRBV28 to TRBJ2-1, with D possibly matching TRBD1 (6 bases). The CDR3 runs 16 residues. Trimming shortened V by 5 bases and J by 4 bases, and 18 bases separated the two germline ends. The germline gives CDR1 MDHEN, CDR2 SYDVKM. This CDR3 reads CASSPIGTTKYNEQFF. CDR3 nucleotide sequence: TGTGCCAGCAGTCCGATCGGGACAACAAAATACAATGAGCAGTTCTTC.

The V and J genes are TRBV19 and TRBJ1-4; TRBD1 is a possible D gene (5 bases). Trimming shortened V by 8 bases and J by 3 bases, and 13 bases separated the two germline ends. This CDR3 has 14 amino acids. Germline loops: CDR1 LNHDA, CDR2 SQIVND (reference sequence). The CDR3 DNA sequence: TGTGCCAGTGTCGGGTTCAGGGCTAATGAAAAACTGTTTTTT. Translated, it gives CASVGFRANEKLFF. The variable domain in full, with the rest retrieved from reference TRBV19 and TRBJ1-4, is DGGITQSPKYLFRKEGQNVTLSCEQNLNHDAMYWYRQDPGQGLRLIYYSQIVNDFQKGDIAEGYSVSREKKESFPLTVTSAQKNPTAFYLCASVGFRANEKLFFGSGTQLSVL.

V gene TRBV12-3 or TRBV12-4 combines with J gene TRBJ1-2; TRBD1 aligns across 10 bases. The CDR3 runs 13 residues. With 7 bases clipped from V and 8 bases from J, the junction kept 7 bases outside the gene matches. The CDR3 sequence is CASNRQGAGGYTF. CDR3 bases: TGTGCCAGCAACCGACAGGGGGCGGGCGGCTACACCTTC.

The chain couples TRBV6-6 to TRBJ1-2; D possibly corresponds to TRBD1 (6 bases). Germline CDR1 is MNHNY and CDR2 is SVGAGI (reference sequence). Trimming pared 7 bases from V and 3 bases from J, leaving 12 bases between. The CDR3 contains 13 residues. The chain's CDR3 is CASTGQHHYGYTF. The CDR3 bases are TGTGCCAGCACCGGACAGCATCACTATGGCTACACCTTC.

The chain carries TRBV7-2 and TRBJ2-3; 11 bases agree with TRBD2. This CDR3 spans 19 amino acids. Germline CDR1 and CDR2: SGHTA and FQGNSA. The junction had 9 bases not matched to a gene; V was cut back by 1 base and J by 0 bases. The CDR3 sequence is CASSLGGLAGGGSTDTQYF. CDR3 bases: TGTGCCAGCAGCTTAGGTGGGCTAGCGGGGGGCGGAAGCACAGATACGCAGTATTTT.

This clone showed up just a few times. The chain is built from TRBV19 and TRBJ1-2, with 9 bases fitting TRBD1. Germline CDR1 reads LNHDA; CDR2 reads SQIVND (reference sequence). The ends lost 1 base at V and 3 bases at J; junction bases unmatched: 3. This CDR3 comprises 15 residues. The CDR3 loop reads CASSIARTGDYGYTF. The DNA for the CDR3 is TGTGCCAGTAGTATAGCGCGGACAGGGGACTATGGCTACACCTTC.

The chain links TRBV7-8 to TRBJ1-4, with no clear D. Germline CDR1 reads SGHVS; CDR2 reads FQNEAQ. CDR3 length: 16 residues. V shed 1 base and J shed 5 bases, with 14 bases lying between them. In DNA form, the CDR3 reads TGTGCCAGCAGCTTAGGAATGGCCGCCCCAAATGAAAAACTGTTTTTT. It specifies CASSLGMAAPNEKLFF.

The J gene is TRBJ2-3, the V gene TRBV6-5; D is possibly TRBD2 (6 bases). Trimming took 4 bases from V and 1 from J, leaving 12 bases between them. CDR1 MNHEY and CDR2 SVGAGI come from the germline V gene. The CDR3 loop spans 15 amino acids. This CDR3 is CASSSPRGGTDTQYF. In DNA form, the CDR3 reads TGTGCCAGCAGTTCCCCGCGGGGCGGCACAGATACGCAGTATTTT.

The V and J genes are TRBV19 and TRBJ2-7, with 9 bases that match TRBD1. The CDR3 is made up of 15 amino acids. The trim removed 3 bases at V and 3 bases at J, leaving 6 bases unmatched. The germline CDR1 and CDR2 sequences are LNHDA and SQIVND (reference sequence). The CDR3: CASSMLTGGLYEQYF. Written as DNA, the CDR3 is TGTGCCAGTAGTATGCTAACAGGGGGCCTCTACGAGCAGTACTTC.

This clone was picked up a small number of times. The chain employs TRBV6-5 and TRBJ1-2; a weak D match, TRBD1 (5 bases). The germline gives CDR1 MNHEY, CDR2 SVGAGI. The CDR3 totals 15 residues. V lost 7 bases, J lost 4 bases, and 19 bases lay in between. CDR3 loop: CASTMVGGEGYGYTF. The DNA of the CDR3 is TGTGCCAGCACCATGGTGGGGGGAGAGGGCTATGGCTACACCTTC.

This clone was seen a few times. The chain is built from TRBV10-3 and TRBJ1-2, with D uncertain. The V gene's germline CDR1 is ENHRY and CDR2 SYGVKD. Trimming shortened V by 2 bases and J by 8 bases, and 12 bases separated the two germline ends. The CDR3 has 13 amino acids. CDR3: CAISEGLLGGYTF. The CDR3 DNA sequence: TGTGCCATCAGTGAGGGACTCTTGGGAGGCTACACCTTC.

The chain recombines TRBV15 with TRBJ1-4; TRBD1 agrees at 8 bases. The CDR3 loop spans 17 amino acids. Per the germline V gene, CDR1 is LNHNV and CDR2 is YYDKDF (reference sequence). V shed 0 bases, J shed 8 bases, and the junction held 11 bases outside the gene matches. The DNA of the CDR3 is TGTGCCACCAGCAGAGATCGGGGACAGGCCAGAAGAGAAAAACTGTTTTTT. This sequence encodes CATSRDRGQARREKLFF.

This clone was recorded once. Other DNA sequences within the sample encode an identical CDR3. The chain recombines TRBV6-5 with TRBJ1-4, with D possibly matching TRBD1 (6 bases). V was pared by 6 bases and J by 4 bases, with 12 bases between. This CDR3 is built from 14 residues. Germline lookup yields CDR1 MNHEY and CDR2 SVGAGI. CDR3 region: CASRRTASNEKLFF. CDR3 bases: TGTGCCAGCAGGAGGACAGCCAGTAATGAAAAACTGTTTTTT.

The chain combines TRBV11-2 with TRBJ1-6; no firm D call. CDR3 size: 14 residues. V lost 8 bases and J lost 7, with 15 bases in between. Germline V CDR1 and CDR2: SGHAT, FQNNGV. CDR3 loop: CASRKTAGNSPLHF. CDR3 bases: TGTGCCAGCCGAAAGACGGCGGGGAATTCACCCCTCCACTTT.

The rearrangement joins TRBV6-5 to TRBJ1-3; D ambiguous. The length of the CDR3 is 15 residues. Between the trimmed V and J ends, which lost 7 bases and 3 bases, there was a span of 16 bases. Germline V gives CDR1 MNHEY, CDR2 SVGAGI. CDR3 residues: CASKKLHRVGNTIYF. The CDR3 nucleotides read TGTGCCAGCAAAAAACTACATAGAGTTGGAAACACCATATATTTT.